The rows below give T cell receptor beta chains drawn from one sample of a study of blood T cell repertoires in COVID-19. Method: immunoSEQ multiplex PCR; TCRdb's copy keeps in-frame clones and lacks some. Found here are roughly 330,000 clones, around 90% of them singletons; the top ten hold approximately 5.3%. The sequencing input was PBMCs or T cells enriched from blood (not recorded which). The receptors derive from a woman aged 25 to 45 who had recovered from COVID-19. Each CDR3 is given with its conserved first and last residue. D genes are given only for firm matches. Only part of the rows carry a size: once, few, many, or a class if the clone is expanded.

v_gene	d_gene	abundance	j_gene	CDR3aa	CDR3nt
TRBV12-3/TRBV12-4	NA	NA	TRBJ1-5	CASTVYSNQPQHF	TGTGCCAGCACCGTTTATAGCAATCAGCCCCAGCATTTT
TRBV19	TRBD1	NA	TRBJ1-1	CASQDRDRMNTEAFF	TGTGCCAGTCAGGACAGGGATCGAATGAACACTGAAGCTTTCTTT
TRBV10-2	NA	NA	TRBJ2-3	CASSGNRDSDTQYF	TGCGCCAGCAGTGGCAACAGGGATTCAGATACGCAGTATTTT
TRBV11-2	NA	few	TRBJ1-2	CASSLISGGIKANYGYTF	TGTGCCAGCAGCTTAATTTCGGGGGGAATTAAAGCTAACTATGGCTACACCTTC
TRBV30	TRBD1	NA	TRBJ1-5	CAWSGDRSNQPQHF	TGTGCCTGGAGTGGGGACAGAAGCAATCAGCCCCAGCATTTT
TRBV2	NA	NA	TRBJ1-4	CASSERTSGDEKLFF	TGTGCCAGCAGTGAAAGGACGTCAGGGGATGAAAAACTGTTTTTT
TRBV19	NA	NA	TRBJ1-5	CASSILGQGIGNQPQHF	TGTGCCAGTAGTATTTTAGGGCAGGGTATAGGCAATCAGCCCCAGCATTTT
TRBV7-9	NA	NA	TRBJ1-1	CASRSELNTEAFF	TGTGCCAGCAGGAGCGAACTGAACACTGAAGCTTTCTTT
TRBV5-1	TRBD1	few	TRBJ2-7	CASRGTGYEQYF	TGCGCCAGCAGAGGGACAGGGTACGAGCAGTACTTC
TRBV20-1	TRBD1	NA	TRBJ1-5	CSARQGTEEHF	TGCAGTGCTAGACAGGGGACAGAGGAGCATTTT
TRBV4-2	NA	NA	TRBJ1-2	CASSQSYGVDGYTF	TGTGCCAGCAGCCAATCGTACGGGGTAGACGGCTACACCTTC
TRBV21-1	NA	NA	TRBJ2-3	CASRPGRVGQYF	TGTGCCAGCAGACCTGGCAGGGTGGGGCAGTATTTT
TRBV4-3	TRBD1	NA	TRBJ2-7	CASSQGWTGGYEQYF	TGCGCCAGCAGCCAAGGTTGGACAGGGGGCTACGAGCAGTACTTC
TRBV11-2	NA	NA	TRBJ1-1	CASSFAPGGGFRTEAFF	TGTGCCAGCAGCTTTGCCCCCGGGGGGGGGTTTCGAACTGAAGCTTTCTTT
TRBV19	NA	NA	TRBJ1-3	CASSGASGNTIYF	TGTGCCAGTAGTGGGGCCTCTGGAAACACCATATATTTT
TRBV12-2	NA	NA	TRBJ1-3	CASRPGTGVPGSGNTIYF	TGTGCAAGTCGCCCCGGGACAGGGGTACCAGGTTCTGGAAACACCATATATTTT
TRBV18	TRBD2	NA	TRBJ2-7	CASSRQGAGGPSEQYF	TGTGCCAGCTCACGCCAGGGAGCGGGGGGGCCCTCCGAGCAGTACTTC
TRBV7-9	NA	NA	TRBJ1-1	CASSLTQNTEAFF	TGTGCCAGCAGCTTAACTCAGAACACTGAAGCTTTCTTT
TRBV19	TRBD1	NA	TRBJ1-5	CASRTHRDRESGQPQHF	TGTGCCAGTAGAACACACCGGGACAGGGAATCAGGTCAGCCCCAGCATTTT
TRBV2	TRBD2	NA	TRBJ2-5	CASRLAGETQYF	TGTGCCAGCAGACTAGCGGGGGAGACCCAGTACTTC
TRBV4-3	TRBD2	NA	TRBJ2-3	CASSQLLAGVTDTQYF	TGCGCCAGCAGCCAATTACTAGCGGGTGTCACAGATACGCAGTATTTT
TRBV6-5	NA	NA	TRBJ2-1	CASSYQDVGPYNEQFF	TGTGCCAGCAGCTACCAGGATGTGGGGCCCTACAATGAGCAGTTCTTC
TRBV12-3/TRBV12-4	NA	NA	TRBJ1-5	CASSFEVSGAQHF	TGTGCCAGCAGTTTCGAGGTCTCCGGAGCCCAGCATTTT
TRBV14	NA	NA	TRBJ1-1	CASSQRAGPLEAFF	TGTGCCAGCAGCCAACGGGCAGGGCCGCTGGAAGCTTTCTTT
TRBV7-9	NA	NA	TRBJ1-4	CASSLGRNNEKLFF	TGTGCCAGCAGCTTAGGGAGAAATAATGAAAAACTGTTTTTT
TRBV25-1	NA	NA	TRBJ2-2	CASSRHSNTGELFF	TGTGCCAGCAGTCGACATTCGAACACCGGGGAGCTGTTTTTT
TRBV23-1	TRBD1	NA	TRBJ2-5	CASSHATGAETQYF	TGCGCCAGCAGTCACGCGACAGGGGCAGAGACCCAGTACTTC
TRBV9	NA	NA	TRBJ1-3	CASSPQGPSGNTIYF	TGTGCCAGCAGCCCACAGGGCCCCTCTGGAAACACCATATATTTT
TRBV10-3	NA	NA	TRBJ1-3	CASQGTVTGNTIYF	TGTGCCTCACAGGGTACGGTCACTGGAAACACCATATATTTT
TRBV9	TRBD1	NA	TRBJ1-1	CASSVTGGSEAFF	TGTGCCAGCAGCGTGACAGGGGGCTCTGAAGCTTTCTTT
TRBV7-6	NA	NA	TRBJ1-3	CASSLAAGSPTGNTIYF	TGTGCCAGCAGCTTAGCGGCGGGCAGCCCTACTGGAAACACCATATATTTT
TRBV21-1	NA	NA	TRBJ2-3	CASSKEGAIDTDTQYF	TGTGCCAGCAGCAAAGAGGGGGCAATCGACACAGATACGCAGTATTTT
TRBV24-1	NA	NA	TRBJ2-2	CATSDRPGVGTGELFF	TGTGCCACCAGTGACCGGCCAGGGGTTGGCACCGGGGAGCTGTTTTTT
TRBV7-2	TRBD2	NA	TRBJ2-7	CASSEEGRGLYEQYF	TGTGCCAGCAGCGAGGAAGGGAGGGGTCTCTACGAGCAGTACTTC
TRBV5-6	NA	NA	TRBJ1-6	CASSFGDIYNSPLHF	TGTGCCAGCAGCTTTGGCGACATCTATAATTCACCCCTCCACTTT
TRBV9	NA	NA	TRBJ1-2	CASSVATGRAYGYTF	TGTGCCAGCAGCGTAGCTACAGGGCGAGCCTATGGCTACACCTTC
TRBV6-1	NA	NA	TRBJ2-3	CASSGPGQVSTDTQYF	TGTGCCAGCAGTGGACCGGGACAAGTTAGCACAGATACGCAGTATTTT
TRBV15	TRBD1	once	TRBJ2-1	CATSLTGDGYNEQFF	TGTGCCACCAGCCTAACAGGGGACGGCTACAATGAGCAGTTCTTC
TRBV6-5	TRBD1	NA	TRBJ1-5	CASSLGTGSQPQHF	TGTGCCAGCAGTCTCGGGACAGGGAGTCAGCCCCAGCATTTT
TRBV30	NA	NA	TRBJ1-2	CAGEVNYGYTF	TGTGCTGGCGAGGTTAACTATGGCTACACCTTC
TRBV10-3	NA	NA	TRBJ2-7	CAIGTSGGEQYF	TGTGCCATCGGTACCAGCGGTGGCGAGCAGTACTTC
TRBV4-1	TRBD2	few	TRBJ2-7	CASSQVRLGSGGSDEQYF	TGCGCCAGCAGCCAAGTACGGTTGGGGTCGGGGGGGAGCGACGAGCAGTACTTC
TRBV5-1	NA	NA	TRBJ1-1	CASSPMGGAYTEAFF	TGCGCCAGCAGCCCGATGGGGGGGGCCTACACTGAAGCTTTCTTT
TRBV4-1	TRBD1	NA	TRBJ2-7	CASSLGTGSIEQYF	TGCGCCAGCAGCCTCGGGACAGGGTCAATCGAGCAGTACTTC
TRBV9	TRBD2	once	TRBJ2-2	CASSTRDYSNTGELFF	TGTGCCAGCAGCACCCGGGACTACTCGAACACCGGGGAGCTGTTTTTT
TRBV19	TRBD1	NA	TRBJ1-5	CASSGEMGGQPSVNQPQHF	TGTGCCAGTAGTGGTGAGATGGGGGGACAGCCCTCGGTCAATCAGCCCCAGCATTTT
TRBV19	TRBD1	NA	TRBJ1-2	CASSMIRTGDGYTF	TGTGCCAGTAGTATGATAAGGACAGGGGACGGCTACACCTTC
TRBV7-3	NA	NA	TRBJ2-7	CASSLKGQGGYEQYF	TGTGCCAGCAGCTTAAAGGGTCAGGGTGGGTACGAGCAGTACTTC
TRBV7-2	NA	NA	TRBJ1-1	CASSLERLNEAFF	TGTGCCAGCAGCTTAGAGCGGCTCAATGAAGCTTTCTTT
TRBV19	TRBD1	NA	TRBJ1-2	CASSIAFGTGRNYGYTF	TGTGCCAGTAGTATAGCTTTCGGGACAGGTCGGAACTATGGCTACACCTTC
TRBV15	TRBD1	NA	TRBJ2-5	CATSTTGVEETQYF	TGTGCCACCAGTACGACAGGGGTGGAGGAGACCCAGTACTTC
TRBV19	NA	NA	TRBJ1-1	CASSIRGGSEAFF	TGTGCCAGTAGTATACGGGGGGGCAGCGAAGCTTTCTTT
TRBV29-1	NA	NA	TRBJ2-1	CSVWTVEQFF	TGCAGCGTGTGGACAGTCGAGCAGTTCTTC
TRBV4-3	TRBD1	NA	TRBJ1-6	CASSQDVPSQGWGSPLHF	TGCGCCAGCAGCCAAGATGTCCCCTCACAGGGGTGGGGGTCACCCCTCCACTTT